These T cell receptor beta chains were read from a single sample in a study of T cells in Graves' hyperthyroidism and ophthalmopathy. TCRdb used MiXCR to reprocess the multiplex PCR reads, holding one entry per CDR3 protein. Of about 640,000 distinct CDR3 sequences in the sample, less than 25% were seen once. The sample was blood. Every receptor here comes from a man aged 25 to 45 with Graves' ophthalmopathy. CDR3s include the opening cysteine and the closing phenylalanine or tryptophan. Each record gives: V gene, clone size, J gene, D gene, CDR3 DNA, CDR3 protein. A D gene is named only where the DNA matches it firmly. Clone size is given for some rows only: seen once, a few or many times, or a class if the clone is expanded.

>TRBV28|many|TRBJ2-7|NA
TGTGCCAGCAGTTCCCGGGGGCAGAACGAGCAGTACTTC
CASSSRGQNEQYF
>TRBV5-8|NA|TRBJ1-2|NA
TGTGCCAGCAGATACAGGGCTCCCACCTTC
CASRYRAPTF
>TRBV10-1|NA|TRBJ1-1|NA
TGCGCCAGCAGTGAGTCGGGAGGGATGAACACTGAAGCTTTCTTT
CASSESGGMNTEAFF
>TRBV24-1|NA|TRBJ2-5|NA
TGTGCCACCAGTGGACACATTGAAGAGACCCAGTACTTC
CATSGHIEETQYF
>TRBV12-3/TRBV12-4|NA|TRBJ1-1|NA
TGTGCCAGCAGTTTGCGCCTGAACTTCCCTGAAGCTTTCTTT
CASSLRLNFPEAFF
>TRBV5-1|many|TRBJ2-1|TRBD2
TGCGCCAGCAGCATCCGGACTAGCGGGAGCCTCCCAAGCTACAATGAGCAGTTCTTC
CASSIRTSGSLPSYNEQFF
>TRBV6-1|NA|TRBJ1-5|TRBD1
TGTGCCAGCAGAGACAGGGGGGAAGATAGCAATCAGCCCCAGCATTTT
CASRDRGEDSNQPQHF
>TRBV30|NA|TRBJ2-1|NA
TGTGCCTGGAGTGTACCCGACAGGGAGGGTTACAATGAGCAGTTCTTC
CAWSVPDREGYNEQFF
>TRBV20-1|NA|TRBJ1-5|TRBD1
TGCAGTGCTAGAAGGACAGGGGGCTTAATTGGAAATCAGCCCCAGCATTTT
CSARRTGGLIGNQPQHF
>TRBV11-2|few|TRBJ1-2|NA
TGTGCCAGCAAACAGGCGGGCGACCATGGCTACACCTTC
CASKQAGDHGYTF
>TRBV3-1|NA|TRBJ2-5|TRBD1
TGTGCCAGCAGCCAAGATATAGGGACAGCTCAAGAGACCCAGTACTTC
CASSQDIGTAQETQYF
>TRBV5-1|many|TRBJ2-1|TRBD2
TGCGCCAGCAGCTTGAGGGGCGGGAGCTCCTACAATGAGCAGTTCTTC
CASSLRGGSSYNEQFF
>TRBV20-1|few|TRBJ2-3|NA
TGCAGTGCTCAGATGAGCGCAGATACGCAGTATTTT
CSAQMSADTQYF
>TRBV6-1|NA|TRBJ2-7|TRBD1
TGTGCCAACCGGGACAGGGTAACCTACGAGCAGTACTTC
CANRDRVTYEQYF
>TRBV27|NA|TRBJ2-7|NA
TGTGCCAGCAGTTTTAAAGGGGGATCCTCGGTCGAGCAGTACTTC
CASSFKGGSSVEQYF
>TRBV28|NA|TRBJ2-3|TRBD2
TGTGCCAGCAGTTTATTTGGGACTAGCGGAGGAAAACAGGGCACAGATACGCAGTATTTT
CASSLFGTSGGKQGTDTQYF
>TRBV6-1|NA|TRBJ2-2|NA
TGTGCCAGCAGTGAAGGCGGATTACTGACCGGGGAGCTGTTTTTT
CASSEGGLLTGELFF
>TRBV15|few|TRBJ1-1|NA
TGTGCCACCAGCAGAGATATACCCCCCGCTGAAGCTTTCTTT
CATSRDIPPAEAFF
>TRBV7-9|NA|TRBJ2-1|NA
TGTGCCAGCAGCTCGGGACACATCCCGAATGAGCAGTTCTTC
CASSSGHIPNEQFF
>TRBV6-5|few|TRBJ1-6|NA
TGTGCCAGCAGTTACGGCAGGGTTAATTCACCCCTCCACTTT
CASSYGRVNSPLHF
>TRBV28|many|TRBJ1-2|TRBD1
TGTGCCAGCAGTCCCGGTGGACAGGGTCACTATGGCTACACCTTC
CASSPGGQGHYGYTF
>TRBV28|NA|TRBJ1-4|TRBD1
TGTGCCAGCAGCCACAGGGGAGTGACTAATGAAAAACTGTTTTTT
CASSHRGVTNEKLFF
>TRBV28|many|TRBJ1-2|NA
TGTGCCAGCAGTCCATCAACCGACGGAGACTATGGCTACACCTTC
CASSPSTDGDYGYTF
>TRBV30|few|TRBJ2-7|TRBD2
TGTGCCTGGAGTGACCCGAGCGGGAGGGCCGACGAGCAGTACTTC
CAWSDPSGRADEQYF
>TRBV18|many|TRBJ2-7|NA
TGTGCCAGCAGCCCTACTAGCTCCTACGAGCAGTACTTC
CASSPTSSYEQYF
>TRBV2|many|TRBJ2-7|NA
TGTGCCAGCAGTGGACAGGTCCCCTACGAGCAGTACTTC
CASSGQVPYEQYF
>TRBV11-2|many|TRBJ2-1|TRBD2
TGTGCCAGCAGCTTAGAGGGGGGGCTAGCGGGAGTCAAGGAGGGGCAGTTCTTC
CASSLEGGLAGVKEGQFF
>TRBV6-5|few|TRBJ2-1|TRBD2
TGTGCCAGCAGTTACTCGTTAGCGGGAGCGTACTACAATGAGCAGTTCTTC
CASSYSLAGAYYNEQFF
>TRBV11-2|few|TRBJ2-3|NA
TGTGCCAGCAGCCGTGAGCCGACAGAGGCGCAGTATTTT
CASSREPTEAQYF
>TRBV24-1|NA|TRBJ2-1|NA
TGTGCCACCAGTGATTTTGGGGGAAATGAGCAGTTCTTC
CATSDFGGNEQFF
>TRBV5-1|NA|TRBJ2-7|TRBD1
TGCGCCAGCAGGCCACGACAGGGTCACTACGAGCAGTACTTC
CASRPRQGHYEQYF
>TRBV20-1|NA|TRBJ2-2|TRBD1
TGCAGTGCGATACCGGGACAGGGTAACACCGGGGAGCTGTTTTTT
CSAIPGQGNTGELFF
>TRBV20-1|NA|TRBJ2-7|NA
TGCAGTGCCTTCTTCGGGGCGTACGAGCAGTACTTC
CSAFFGAYEQYF
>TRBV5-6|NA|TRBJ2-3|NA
TGTGCCAGCAGCTCCCTCCTCGCTCCAGGGGATACGCAGTATTTT
CASSSLLAPGDTQYF
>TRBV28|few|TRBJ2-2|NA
TGTGCCAGCAGTTTACTCCACGGTCGGGGGACCGGGGAGCTGTTTTTT
CASSLLHGRGTGELFF